These 20 T cell receptor beta chains originate from one sample sequenced in a study of blood T cell repertoires in COVID-19. Generated by immunoSEQ multiplex PCR, the TCRdb table keeps only in-frame clones and is missing some. Of about 90,000 clones in the sample, approximately 88% were seen once. The sequencing input was peripheral blood. The receptor set was obtained from a woman aged 70-85 years with acute or convalescent COVID-19.

The chain links TRBV6-5 to TRBJ1-3; D unclear. The CDR3 is 15 amino acids. The germline gives CDR1 MNHEY, CDR2 SVGAGI. The V and J ends lost 6 bases and 0 bases respectively, with 12 bases between them. CDR3 protein: CASRLGSNSGNTIYF. As DNA, the CDR3 is TGTGCCAGCAGATTGGGGAGTAACTCTGGAAACACCATATATTTT.

The chain recombines TRBV24-1 with TRBJ2-2; D is possibly TRBD1 (6 bases). Per germline, CDR1 KGHDR and CDR2 SFDVKD. V was cut by 1 base and J by 3 bases, with 8 bases left in between. The CDR3 covers 15 residues. For the CDR3, the DNA is TGTGCCACCAGTGATTTCAACAGGGACACCGGGGAGCTGTTTTTT. Amino acid sequence: CATSDFNRDTGELFF.

This chain uses TRBV10-3 with TRBJ2-1; D uncertain. V was shortened by 8 bases and J by 6 bases, with 11 bases between the two germline ends. CDR1 is ENHRY, CDR2 SYGVKD, per germline. CDR3 length: 12 amino acids. CDR3 DNA: TGTGCCATCCAAAATCCCCCCAATGAGCAGTTCTTC. This sequence encodes CAIQNPPNEQFF.

This rearrangement joins TRBV30 to TRBJ2-7; D might be TRBD2 (6 bases). The CDR3 covers 11 residues. V lost 4 bases and J lost 6, with 10 bases in between. The germline gives CDR1 GTSNPN, CDR2 SVGIG (reference sequence). CDR3 in DNA: TGTGCCTGGAAGGCGGGGCTCGAGCAGTACTTC. Translating it yields CAWKAGLEQYF.

This chain uses TRBV6-5 with TRBJ2-7; 7 nucleotides align to TRBD2. The ends lost 8 bases at V and 5 bases at J; junction bases unmatched: 9. The CDR3 consists of 13 residues. Germline V CDR1 and CDR2: MNHEY, SVGAGI. CDR3 in DNA: TGTGCCAGCGCCTTCAGGACTAGTAACGAGCAGTACTTC. Protein product: CASAFRTSNEQYF.

This sequence joins TRBV30 and TRBJ1-1; tentative D call: TRBD1 (6 bases). The ends were cut back, 2 bases at V and 11 bases at J, with 18 bases in the middle. The CDR3 spans 13 residues. In germline, CDR1 is GTSNPN, CDR2 SVGIG (reference sequence). Here the CDR3 DNA reads TGTGCCTGGAGTCCGGGGGGGCAGGTCGGGGCTTTCTTT. Protein product: CAWSPGGQVGAFF.

This clone was seen a single time. The V gene is TRBV19, the J gene TRBJ2-1, with 14 nucleotides matching TRBD2. Trimming cost V 7 bases and J 7 bases; bases outside gene matches: 9. The CDR3 sequence is 16 residues long. CDR1 is LNHDA, CDR2 SQIVND, per germline (reference sequence). The CDR3 spells CASKPGLAGAGNEQFF. The DNA of the CDR3 is TGTGCCAGTAAACCGGGACTAGCGGGAGCAGGGAATGAGCAGTTCTTC.

The V and J genes are TRBV7-2 and TRBJ1-6; 8 positions agree with TRBD1. CDR3 length: 16 amino acids. Losses at the gene ends were 1 base for V and 11 bases for J; bases not matched to a gene: 10. Germline V gene lookup returns CDR1 SGHTA and CDR2 FQGNSA. The CDR3 region has the DNA TGTGCCAGCAGCTTAGAACTCGGACAGGGAAATCCACCCCTCCACTTT. Translating gives CASSLELGQGNPPLHF.

This clone has just one count. The V and J genes are TRBV11-2 and TRBJ1-6; D gene uncertain. Germline CDR1 and CDR2: SGHAT and FQNNGV. Trimming shortened V by 1 base and J by 8 bases, and 6 bases separated the two germline ends. The CDR3 length is 13 residues. Here the CDR3 DNA reads TGTGCCAGCAGCTTAGTCCGGGATTCACCCCTCCACTTT. Protein sequence: CASSLVRDSPLHF.

V gene TRBV2 combines with J gene TRBJ2-2; the match to TRBD2 covers 8 bases. This CDR3 is built from 16 residues. The J segment lost 3 bases and the V segment lost 6 bases, leaving 9 bases of the junction unmatched. The germline gives CDR1 SNHLY, CDR2 FYNNEI. CDR3 nucleotide sequence: TGTGCCAGCAGGAAGTCGACTAGCGAAGACACCGGGGAGCTGTTTTTT. This gives the protein CASRKSTSEDTGELFF.

V and J are TRBV6-5 and TRBJ2-2; tentative D call: TRBD1 (5 bases). Trimming took off 6 bases at V and 3 bases at J, with 11 bases between the two ends. This CDR3 is built from 14 residues. The germline V gene has CDR1 MNHEY and CDR2 SVGAGI. The CDR3 is CASSRGADTGELFF. For the CDR3, the DNA is TGTGCCAGCAGCCGTGGGGCAGACACCGGGGAGCTGTTTTTT.

The genes are TRBV19 and TRBJ2-1; 8 nucleotides match TRBD1. V dropped 3 bases and J dropped 0; count of bases not matched to a gene: 13. Per the germline V gene, CDR1 is LNHDA and CDR2 is SQIVND (reference sequence). This CDR3 has 19 amino acids. This CDR3 reads CASSIFTGTGQSSYNEQFF. DNA of the CDR3: TGTGCCAGTAGTATCTTTACCGGGACAGGTCAGAGCTCCTACAATGAGCAGTTCTTC.

The rearrangement links TRBV2 to TRBJ2-1; 11 positions match TRBD2. Germline V gene sequence: CDR1 SNHLY, CDR2 FYNNEI. Unmatched junction bases numbered 5, after V lost 4 bases and J lost 9 bases. CDR3 size: 14 residues. CDR3 residues: CASSVLAGGVEQFF. DNA for the CDR3: TGTGCCAGCAGTGTTCTAGCGGGGGGAGTTGAGCAGTTCTTC.

The V and J genes are TRBV5-8 and TRBJ2-1, with TRBD1 as a possible D gene (6 bases). Germline lookup yields CDR1 SGHTS and CDR2 YDEGEE. This CDR3 contains 13 residues. The V end was cut by 0 bases, the J end by 10 bases, with 11 bases between. CDR3 sequence: CASSLGGQKEQFF. CDR3 DNA sequence: TGTGCCAGCAGCTTGGGCGGACAGAAGGAGCAGTTCTTC.

The genes are TRBV5-1 and TRBJ2-1; D perhaps matches TRBD2 (7 bases). Between the trimmed V and J ends, which lost 7 bases and 6 bases, there was a span of 17 bases. Germline CDR1 and CDR2: SGHRS and YFSETQ. This CDR3 comprises 14 residues. In DNA form, the CDR3 reads TGCGCCAGCTGGGAGGGGGACCCTAGCAATGAGCAGTTCTTC. It yields the protein CASWEGDPSNEQFF.

This chain connects TRBV2 to TRBJ2-5; D possibly corresponds to TRBD2 (5 bases). Germline V lookup: CDR1 SNHLY, CDR2 FYNNEI. The V end was cut by 2 bases, the J end by 2 bases, with 9 bases between. This CDR3 is 14 amino acids long. In DNA, the CDR3 is TGTGCCAGCAGTGAAAACGGGGTTCAAGAGACCCAGTACTTC. This translates into CASSENGVQETQYF.

This clone turned up a few times. The V gene is TRBV28, the J gene TRBJ2-1; tentatively, D is TRBD2 (6 bases). Per germline, CDR1 MDHEN and CDR2 SYDVKM. The V gene lost 4 bases and the J gene lost 9 bases, with 10 bases spanning the gap. This CDR3 contains 12 residues. The CDR3, as DNA: TGTGCCAGCAGTTCTAGCGCGGGTGAGCAGTTCTTC. Protein: CASSSSAGEQFF. The complete variable domain, with remaining parts taken from reference TRBV28 and TRBJ2-1, reads DVKVTQSSRYLVKRTGEKVFLECVQDMDHENMFWYRQDPGLGLRLIYFSYDVKMKEKGDIPEGYSVSREKKERFSLILESASTNQTSMYLCASSSSAGEQFFGPGTRLTVL.

The CDR3 DNA reads TGTGCCTGGAGTGTACGGGGGGGATCTGTGCGCGAGCAGTTCTTC. It specifies CAWSVRGGSVREQFF. The chain joins TRBV30 to TRBJ2-1; 8 positions match TRBD2. V shed 0 bases, J shed 10 bases, and the junction held 11 bases outside the gene matches. This CDR3 has 15 residues. The germline V gene has CDR1 GTSNPN and CDR2 SVGIG (reference sequence). The full variable domain, in which reference TRBV30 and TRBJ2-1 provide the parts outside the CDR3, is SQTIHQWPATLVQPVGSPLSLECTVEGTSNPNLYWYRQAAGRGLQLLFYSVGIGQISSEVPQNLSASRPQDRQFILSSKKLLLSDSGFYLCAWSVRGGSVREQFFGPGTRLTVL.

This sequence joins TRBV27 and TRBJ2-1; the match to TRBD2 covers 8 bases. The CDR3 runs 15 residues. Germline CDR1 reads MNHEY; CDR2 reads SMNVEV (reference sequence). V shed 5 bases, J shed 2 bases, and the junction held 5 bases outside the gene matches. The CDR3 here is CASSVSGETYNEQFF. The DNA of the CDR3 is TGTGCCAGCAGTGTTAGCGGGGAGACCTACAATGAGCAGTTCTTC.

A few counts support this clone. The rearrangement uses TRBV11-1 and TRBJ2-5; possibly TRBD2 for D (7 bases). The ends were cut back, 4 bases at V and 4 bases at J, with 16 bases in the middle. Germline loops: CDR1 SGHAT, CDR2 FQDESV (reference sequence). This CDR3 region has 15 residues. Here the CDR3 reads CASSSDVGGGETQYF. CDR3 coding DNA: TGTGCCAGCAGCTCAGACGTAGGGGGGGGAGAGACCCAGTACTTC.